These T cell receptor beta chains were read from a single sample in a study of shared clonotypes between healthy human individuals. Measured with immunoSEQ multiplex PCR; TCRdb has only the in-frame clones, and not every one. The repertoire consists of under 850,000 clones, with about 92% occurring once and the leading ten covering 20% to 30%. Sequences were obtained from naive CD8+ T cells sorted from blood. These receptors were obtained from a man aged 25-45 years in good health. Both conserved end residues are part of each CDR3. The D gene is left open where the match is weak. Not all rows give a size; the values are once, few, many and, for expanded clones, a class.

V	J	size	D	DNA	CDR3
TRBV7-8	TRBJ2-7	-	-	TGTGCCAGCAGCTTAAGGGGTGGGGGCTCCTACGAGCAGTACTTC	CASSLRGGGSYEQYF
TRBV7-9	TRBJ2-1	-	-	TGTGCCAGCAGCTTAGCAGGGAATAGGGAGCAGTTCTTC	CASSLAGNREQFF
TRBV11-3	TRBJ2-7	-	-	TGTGCCAGCAGCACGAGACAGCACTACGAGCAGTACTTC	CASSTRQHYEQYF
TRBV7-9	TRBJ2-7	-	TRBD1	TGTGCCAGCAGCTTCCTTGGACAGGCGAGCTCCTACGAGCAGTACTTC	CASSFLGQASSYEQYF
TRBV6-1	TRBJ2-7	-	TRBD1	TGTGCCAGCAGTCCATGGACAGGGACCTCCTACGAGCAGTACTTC	CASSPWTGTSYEQYF
TRBV27	TRBJ2-1	-	-	TGTGCCAGCAGTTTACAGGGCGTTAGCTCCTACAATGAGCAGTTCTTC	CASSLQGVSSYNEQFF
TRBV11-2	TRBJ2-1	once	TRBD1	TGTGCCAGCAGCTCCCCGCGGACAGGGGGCAAGAATGAGCAGTTCTTC	CASSSPRTGGKNEQFF
TRBV15	TRBJ1-3	-	-	TGTGCCACCAGCAGAGATCAGTCCTCTGGAAACACCATATATTTT	CATSRDQSSGNTIYF
TRBV2	TRBJ2-5	-	TRBD2	TGTGCCAGCAGTGCGGGACTAGCGGGAAGGCCGGGGGAGACCCAGTACTTC	CASSAGLAGRPGETQYF
TRBV5-1	TRBJ2-3	-	-	TGCGCCAGCAGCTTCCGGGACGGAAGCACAGATACGCAGTATTTT	CASSFRDGSTDTQYF
TRBV4-1	TRBJ1-4	-	-	TGCGCCTCCGGGGCCCCCCGTCCCTTAGCAACTAATGAAAAACTGTTTTTT	CASGAPRPLATNEKLFF
TRBV5-4	TRBJ2-7	-	TRBD2	TGTGCCAGCAGCTTGGGACTAGCTCGGGAGCAGTACTTC	CASSLGLAREQYF
TRBV28	TRBJ2-7	-	-	TGTGCCAGCAGTTCGATTGGGCGTTCCTACGAGCAGTACTTC	CASSSIGRSYEQYF
TRBV5-8	TRBJ2-7	-	-	TGTGCCAGCAGCCCTCCATCCTACGAGCAGTACTTC	CASSPPSYEQYF
TRBV11-2	TRBJ2-4	-	TRBD1	TGTGCCAGCAGCTTAGATCAGTTCCAGGGGGCGAACAAAAACATTCAGTACTTC	CASSLDQFQGANKNIQYF
TRBV6-5	TRBJ2-7	-	-	TGTGCCAGCAGTTATACAGGGAAGGACGAGCAGTACTTC	CASSYTGKDEQYF
TRBV27	TRBJ2-1	-	TRBD1	TGTGCCAGCAGTTTCATTACCGGGACAGGGACCAATGAGCAGTTCTTC	CASSFITGTGTNEQFF
TRBV5-1	TRBJ2-7	-	-	TGCGCCAGCAGCACCGATTCCTACGAGCAGTACTTC	CASSTDSYEQYF
TRBV6-5	TRBJ2-7	-	-	TGTGCCAGCACTTCACCGGGGCAGGGCCCAGGTGAGCAGTACTTC	CASTSPGQGPGEQYF
TRBV13	TRBJ2-1	-	-	TGTGCCAGCAGCTTACGCGGTCGAGAGAATGAGCAGTTCTTC	CASSLRGRENEQFF
TRBV6-5	TRBJ2-1	-	-	TGTGCCAGCAGTTTCGACACCTGGAATGAGCAGTTCTTC	CASSFDTWNEQFF
TRBV28	TRBJ2-3	-	-	TGTGCCAGCAGTTTATTTAGGACAGAGATTCCGTCAGATACGCAGTATTTT	CASSLFRTEIPSDTQYF
TRBV6-6	TRBJ2-7	-	-	TGTGCCAGCAGTTACCGACAGAACTCCTACGAGCAGTACTTC	CASSYRQNSYEQYF
TRBV27	TRBJ2-7	-	-	TGTGCCAGCGCCCTCGGGGGCGGTGGGTACGAGCAGTACTTC	CASALGGGGYEQYF
TRBV4-1	TRBJ2-7	-	-	TGCGCCAGCAGCCAAGATCAGATGGGGGGCTACGAGCAGTACTTC	CASSQDQMGGYEQYF
TRBV19	TRBJ2-7	-	TRBD2	TGTGCCAGTAGTATTTCTAGCGGGAGCTCCTACGAGCAGTACTTC	CASSISSGSSYEQYF
TRBV7-8	TRBJ2-5	-	TRBD2	TGTGCCAGCAGCCACCCGTCCCCCGCGGGAGGGCCGGGGGAGACCCAGTACTTC	CASSHPSPAGGPGETQYF
TRBV4-1	TRBJ1-4	-	-	TGCGCCAGCAGCCAAGCAGGGGCGGTTGAAAAACTGTTTTTT	CASSQAGAVEKLFF
TRBV4-2	TRBJ2-3	-	-	TGTGCCAGCAGCCAAGATGCGGGGCCGGGGCAGTATTTT	CASSQDAGPGQYF
TRBV18	TRBJ2-7	-	-	TGTGCCAGCTCGCCGAGTGGAGCAGGGTGGGACGAGCAGTACTTC	CASSPSGAGWDEQYF
TRBV27	TRBJ2-7	-	TRBD1	TGTGCCAGCAGTTTAGGACAGGGTGAGGATTACGAGCAGTACTTC	CASSLGQGEDYEQYF
TRBV29-1	TRBJ2-1	-	-	TGCAGCGTTGAATGGTACAATGAGCAGTTCTTC	CSVEWYNEQFF
TRBV5-1	TRBJ2-7	-	TRBD2	TGCGCCAGCAGGGAGGGCACTAGCGGGATTTCGAGCTCCTACGAGCAGTACTTC	CASREGTSGISSSYEQYF
TRBV7-9	TRBJ2-1	-	TRBD2	TGTGCCAGCAGCTTTGGGGGACTAGGAACCTACAATGAGCAGTTCTTC	CASSFGGLGTYNEQFF
TRBV11-2	TRBJ1-1	-	-	TGTGCCAGCAGCCCTAGGGGGTCCTGGAACACTGAAGCTTTCTTT	CASSPRGSWNTEAFF
TRBV4-1	TRBJ2-7	-	TRBD1	TGCGCCAGCAGCCAGAGCCTGGACAGGGAACAATACAGCTCCTACGAGCAGTACTTC	CASSQSLDREQYSSYEQYF
TRBV27	TRBJ2-7	few	-	TGTGCCAGCAGTTTATCAGGACGCGAGCAGTACTTC	CASSLSGREQYF
TRBV28	TRBJ1-4	-	-	TGTGCCAGCAGTTTATCATTGGGTGAAGTTCCTTCTGGCACTGGTGAAAAACTGTTTTTT	CASSLSLGEVPSGTGEKLFF
TRBV30	TRBJ2-3	once	-	TGTGCCTGGAGTCCGGGACTCCGCACAGATACGCAGTATTTT	CAWSPGLRTDTQYF
TRBV28	TRBJ2-3	-	TRBD2	TGTGCCAGCAGTTTACCCTCCGACGGACTAGCGGAAGATACGCAGTATTTT	CASSLPSDGLAEDTQYF
TRBV11-2	TRBJ2-4	-	TRBD1	TGTGCCAGCAGCGAGATAAACAGGGGTAAAAACATTCAGTACTTC	CASSEINRGKNIQYF
TRBV4-1	TRBJ2-3	-	-	TGCGCCAGCAGCCAAGGGGTAGTGGGGGCTAGCACAGATACGCAGTATTTT	CASSQGVVGASTDTQYF
TRBV25-1	TRBJ2-1	once	-	TGTGCCAGCAGGCTTACTCGACAGGACAATGAGCAGTTCTTC	CASRLTRQDNEQFF
TRBV4-3	TRBJ2-5	-	TRBD1	TGCGCCAGCAGCCAAGATTTGAACAGGGGGCTTGGTGAGACCCAGTACTTC	CASSQDLNRGLGETQYF
TRBV5-5	TRBJ2-7	-	TRBD1	TGTGCCAGCAGCTTACAGGGGGGCTACGAGCAGTACTTC	CASSLQGGYEQYF
TRBV10-2	TRBJ2-1	-	TRBD2	TGCGCCAACAGCGCTAGCGGTTACTACAATGAGCAGTTCTTC	CANSASGYYNEQFF
TRBV19	TRBJ2-4	once	-	TGTGCCAGTAGTGGGGGTGAAAACATTCAGTACTTC	CASSGGENIQYF
TRBV18	TRBJ1-2	few	-	TGTGCCAGCTCACCCCCAGGACCTCCTAACTATGGCTACACCTTC	CASSPPGPPNYGYTF
TRBV10-3	TRBJ2-7	-	-	TGTGCCATCAGTGAGACGGTGGGATACGAGCAGTACTTC	CAISETVGYEQYF
TRBV5-6	TRBJ2-1	-	-	TGTGCCAGCAGCCTGCCGACCAATTCCTACAATGAGCAGTTCTTC	CASSLPTNSYNEQFF
TRBV10-1	TRBJ1-1	-	-	TGCGCCAGCAGTGAGTCGGCTCTTGGGGAGAACACTGAAGCTTTCTTT	CASSESALGENTEAFF